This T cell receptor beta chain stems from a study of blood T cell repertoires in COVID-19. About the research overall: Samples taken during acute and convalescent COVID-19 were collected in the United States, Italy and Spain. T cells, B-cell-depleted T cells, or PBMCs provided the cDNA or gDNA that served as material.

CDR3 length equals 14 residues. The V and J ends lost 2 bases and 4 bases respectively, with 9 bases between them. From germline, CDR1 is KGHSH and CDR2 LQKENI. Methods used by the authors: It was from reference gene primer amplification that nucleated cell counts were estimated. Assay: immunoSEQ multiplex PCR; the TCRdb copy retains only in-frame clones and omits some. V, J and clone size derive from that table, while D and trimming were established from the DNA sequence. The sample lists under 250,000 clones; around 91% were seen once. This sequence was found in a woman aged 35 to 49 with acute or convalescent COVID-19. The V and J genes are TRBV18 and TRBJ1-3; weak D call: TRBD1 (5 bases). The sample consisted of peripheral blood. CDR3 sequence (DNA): TGTGCCAGCTCACCATCAGGGTCGGGAAACACCATATATTTT. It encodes CASSPSGSGNTIYF.